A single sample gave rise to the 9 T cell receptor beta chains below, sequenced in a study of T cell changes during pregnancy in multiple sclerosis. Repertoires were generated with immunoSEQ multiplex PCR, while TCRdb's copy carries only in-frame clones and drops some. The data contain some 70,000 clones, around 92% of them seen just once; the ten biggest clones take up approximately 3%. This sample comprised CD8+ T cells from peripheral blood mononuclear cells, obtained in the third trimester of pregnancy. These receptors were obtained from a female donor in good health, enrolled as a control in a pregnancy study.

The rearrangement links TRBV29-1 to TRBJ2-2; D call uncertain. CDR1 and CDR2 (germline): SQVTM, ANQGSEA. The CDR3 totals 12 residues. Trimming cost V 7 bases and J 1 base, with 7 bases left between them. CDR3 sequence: CSAPKNTGELFF. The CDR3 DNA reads TGCAGCGCCCCCAAGAACACCGGGGAGCTGTTTTTT.

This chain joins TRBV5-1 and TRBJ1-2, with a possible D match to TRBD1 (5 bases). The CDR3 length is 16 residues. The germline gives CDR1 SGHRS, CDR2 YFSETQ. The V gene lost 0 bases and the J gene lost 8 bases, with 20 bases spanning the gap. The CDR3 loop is CASSLATLTAQRGYTF. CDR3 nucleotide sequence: TGCGCCAGCAGCTTGGCGACCTTGACAGCCCAGCGCGGCTACACCTTC.

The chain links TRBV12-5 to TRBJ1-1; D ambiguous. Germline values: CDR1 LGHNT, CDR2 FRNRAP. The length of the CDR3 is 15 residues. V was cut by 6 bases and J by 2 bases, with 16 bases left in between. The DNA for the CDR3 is TGTGCTAGTGGCCTCGGGTTTTACCCTAACACTGAAGCTTTCTTT. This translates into CASGLGFYPNTEAFF.

CDR3 sequence reads: CASSDRQGLNGYTF. CDR3 in DNA: TGTGCCAGCAGCGATAGACAGGGGTTGAATGGCTACACCTTC. The chain is built from TRBV9 and TRBJ1-2, with 8 bases matching TRBD1. This CDR3 spans 14 amino acids. With 3 bases clipped from V and 6 bases from J, the junction kept 7 bases outside the gene matches. Germline CDR1 is SGDLS and CDR2 is YYNGEE.

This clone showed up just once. The DNA of the CDR3 is TGTGCCAGCAGGCTTCTAGCGGGGGGCCCCCAAGAGACCCAGTACTTC. Its protein product is CASRLLAGGPQETQYF. The V call is TRBV27, the J call TRBJ2-5, with 11 bases aligning to TRBD2. Trimming took 6 bases from V and 1 from J; bases not matched to a gene: 7. CDR1 is MNHEY and CDR2 is SMNVEV in the germline V gene (reference sequence). The CDR3 is 16 amino acids.

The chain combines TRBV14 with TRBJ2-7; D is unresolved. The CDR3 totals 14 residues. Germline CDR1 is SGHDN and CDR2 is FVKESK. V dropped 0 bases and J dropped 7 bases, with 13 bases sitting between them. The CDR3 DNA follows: TGTGCCAGCAGCCAAGATAGCCGTCCCTTGGAGCAGTACTTC. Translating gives CASSQDSRPLEQYF.

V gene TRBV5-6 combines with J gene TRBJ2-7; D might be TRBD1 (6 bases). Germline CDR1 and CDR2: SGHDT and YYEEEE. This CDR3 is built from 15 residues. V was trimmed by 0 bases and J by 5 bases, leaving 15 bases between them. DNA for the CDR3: TGTGCCAGCAGCTTGGCGGGACAAGCCCGCCACGAGCAGTACTTC. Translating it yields CASSLAGQARHEQYF.

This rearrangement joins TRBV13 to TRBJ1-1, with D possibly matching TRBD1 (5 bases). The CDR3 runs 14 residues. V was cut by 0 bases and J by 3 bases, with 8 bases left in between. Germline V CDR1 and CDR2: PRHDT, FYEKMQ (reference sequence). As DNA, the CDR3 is TGTGCCAGCAGCTTAGGTCAGGGTTACACTGAAGCTTTCTTT. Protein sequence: CASSLGQGYTEAFF.

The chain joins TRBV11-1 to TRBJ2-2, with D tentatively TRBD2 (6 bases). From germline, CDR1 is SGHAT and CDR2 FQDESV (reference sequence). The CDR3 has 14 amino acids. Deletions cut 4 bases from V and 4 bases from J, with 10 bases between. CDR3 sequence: CASSWRLVTGELFF. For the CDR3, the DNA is TGTGCCAGCAGCTGGAGACTAGTCACCGGGGAGCTGTTTTTT.